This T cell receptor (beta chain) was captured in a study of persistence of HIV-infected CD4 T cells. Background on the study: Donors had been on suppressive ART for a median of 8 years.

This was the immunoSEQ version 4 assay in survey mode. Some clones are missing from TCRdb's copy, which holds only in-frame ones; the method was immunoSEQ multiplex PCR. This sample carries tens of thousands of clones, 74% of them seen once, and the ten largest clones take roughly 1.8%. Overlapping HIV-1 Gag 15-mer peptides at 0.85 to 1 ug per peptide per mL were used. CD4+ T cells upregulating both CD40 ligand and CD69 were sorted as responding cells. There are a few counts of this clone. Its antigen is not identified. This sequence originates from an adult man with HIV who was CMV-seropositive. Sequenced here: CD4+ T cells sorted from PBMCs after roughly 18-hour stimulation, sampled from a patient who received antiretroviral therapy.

Written as DNA, the CDR3 is TGTGCCAGCAGCCCAGAGGGGAAACTCACCGGGGAGCTGTTTTTT. This gives the protein CASSPEGKLTGELFF. The V gene is TRBV3-1 (or the pseudogene TRBV3-2), the J gene TRBJ2-2; D may be TRBD1 or TRBD2 (5 bases each). Trimming took off 4 bases at V and 4 bases at J, with 13 bases between the two ends. Germline V gives CDR1 LGHDT, CDR2 YNNKEL (reference sequence). The CDR3 consists of 15 residues.